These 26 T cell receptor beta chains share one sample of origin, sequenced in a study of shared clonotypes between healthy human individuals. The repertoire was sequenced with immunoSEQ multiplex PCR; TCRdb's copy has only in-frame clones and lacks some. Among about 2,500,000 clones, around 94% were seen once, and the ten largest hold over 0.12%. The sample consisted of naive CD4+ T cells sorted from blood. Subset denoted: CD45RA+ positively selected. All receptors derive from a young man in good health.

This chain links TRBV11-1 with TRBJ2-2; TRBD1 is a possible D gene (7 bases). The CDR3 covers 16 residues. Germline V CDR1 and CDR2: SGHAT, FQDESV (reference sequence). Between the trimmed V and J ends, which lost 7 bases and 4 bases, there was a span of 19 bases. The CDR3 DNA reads TGTGCCAGCACCGCCCCGGCAGGGGGACTCACCGGGGAGCTGTTTTTT. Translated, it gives CASTAPAGGLTGELFF.

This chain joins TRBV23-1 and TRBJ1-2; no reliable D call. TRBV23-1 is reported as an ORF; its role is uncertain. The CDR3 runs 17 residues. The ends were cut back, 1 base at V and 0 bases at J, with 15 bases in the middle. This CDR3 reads CASSQYCDRYANYGYTF. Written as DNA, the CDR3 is TGCGCCAGCAGTCAATATTGCGATCGTTACGCTAACTATGGCTACACCTTC.

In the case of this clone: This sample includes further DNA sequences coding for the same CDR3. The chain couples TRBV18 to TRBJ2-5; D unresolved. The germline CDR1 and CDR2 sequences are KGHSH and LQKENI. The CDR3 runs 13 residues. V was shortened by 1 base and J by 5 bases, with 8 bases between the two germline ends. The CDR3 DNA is TGTGCCAGCTCACCACAGGGTGCGGAGACCCAGTACTTC. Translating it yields CASSPQGAETQYF. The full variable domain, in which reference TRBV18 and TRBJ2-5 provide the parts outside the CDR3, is NAGVMQNPRHLVRRRGQEARLRCSPMKGHSHVYWYRQLPEEGLKFMVYLQKENIIDESGMPKERFSAEFPKEGPSILRIQQVVRGDSAAYFCASSPQGAETQYFGPGTRLLVL.

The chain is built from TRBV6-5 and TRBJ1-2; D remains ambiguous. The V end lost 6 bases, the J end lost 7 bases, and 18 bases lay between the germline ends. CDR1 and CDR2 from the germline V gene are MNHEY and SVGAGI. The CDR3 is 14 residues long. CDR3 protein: CASRRGSNSGGYTF. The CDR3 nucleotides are TGTGCCAGCAGGCGGGGATCAAACTCGGGTGGCTACACCTTC.

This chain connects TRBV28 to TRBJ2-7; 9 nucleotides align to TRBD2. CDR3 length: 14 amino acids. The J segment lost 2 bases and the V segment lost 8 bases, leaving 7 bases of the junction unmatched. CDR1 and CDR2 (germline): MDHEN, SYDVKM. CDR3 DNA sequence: TGTGCCAGCGAACCTAGCGGGACCACCTACGAGCAGTACTTC. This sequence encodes CASEPSGTTYEQYF.

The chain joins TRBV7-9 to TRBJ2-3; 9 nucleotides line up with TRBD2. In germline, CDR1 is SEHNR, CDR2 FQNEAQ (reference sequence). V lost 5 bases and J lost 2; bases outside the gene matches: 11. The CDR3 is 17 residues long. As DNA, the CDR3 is TGTGCCAGCAGCCCAAGGGGTCTAGCGGGGACCACAGATACGCAGTATTTT. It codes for CASSPRGLAGTTDTQYF.

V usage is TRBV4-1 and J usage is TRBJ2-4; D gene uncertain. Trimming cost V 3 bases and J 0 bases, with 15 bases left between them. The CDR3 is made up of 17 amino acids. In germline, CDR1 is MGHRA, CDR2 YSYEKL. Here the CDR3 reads CASSQEQGELAKNIQYF. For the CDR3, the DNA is TGCGCCAGCAGCCAGGAACAAGGAGAGTTAGCCAAAAACATTCAGTACTTC.

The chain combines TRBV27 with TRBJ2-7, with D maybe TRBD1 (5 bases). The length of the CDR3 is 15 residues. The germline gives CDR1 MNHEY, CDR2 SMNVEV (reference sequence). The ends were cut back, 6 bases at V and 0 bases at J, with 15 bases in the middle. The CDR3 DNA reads TGTGCCAGCAGGCGCGACAGACAAATCTCCTACGAGCAGTACTTC. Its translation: CASRRDRQISYEQYF.

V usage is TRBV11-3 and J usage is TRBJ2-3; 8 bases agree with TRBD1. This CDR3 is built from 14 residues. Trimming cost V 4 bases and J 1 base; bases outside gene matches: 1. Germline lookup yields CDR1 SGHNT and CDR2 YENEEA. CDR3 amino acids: CASSWGQGTDTQYF. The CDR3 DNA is TGTGCCAGCAGCTGGGGACAGGGCACAGATACGCAGTATTTT.

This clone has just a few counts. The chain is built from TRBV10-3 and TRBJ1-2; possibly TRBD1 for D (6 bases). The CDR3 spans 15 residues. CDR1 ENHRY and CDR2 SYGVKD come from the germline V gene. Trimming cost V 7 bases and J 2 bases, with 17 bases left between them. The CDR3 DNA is TGTGCCATCAATGAAGGACAGTTCCAAAACTATGGCTACACCTTC. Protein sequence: CAINEGQFQNYGYTF.

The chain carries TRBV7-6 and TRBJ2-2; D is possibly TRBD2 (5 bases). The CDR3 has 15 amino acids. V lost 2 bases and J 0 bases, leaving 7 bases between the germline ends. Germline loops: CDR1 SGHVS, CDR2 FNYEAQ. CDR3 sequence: CASSLLGANTGELFF. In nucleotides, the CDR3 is TGTGCCAGCAGCTTACTCGGGGCGAACACCGGGGAGCTGTTTTTT.

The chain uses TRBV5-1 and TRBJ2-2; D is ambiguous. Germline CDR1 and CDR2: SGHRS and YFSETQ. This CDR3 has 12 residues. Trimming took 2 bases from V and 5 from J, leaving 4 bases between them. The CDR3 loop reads CASSFTTGELFF. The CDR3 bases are TGCGCCAGCAGCTTCACTACCGGGGAGCTGTTTTTT. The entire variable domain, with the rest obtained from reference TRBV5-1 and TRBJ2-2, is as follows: KAGVTQTPRYLIKTRGQQVTLSCSPISGHRSVSWYQQTPGQGLQFLFEYFSETQRNKGNFPGRFSGRQFSNSRSEMNVSTLELGDSALYLCASSFTTGELFFGEGSRLTVL.

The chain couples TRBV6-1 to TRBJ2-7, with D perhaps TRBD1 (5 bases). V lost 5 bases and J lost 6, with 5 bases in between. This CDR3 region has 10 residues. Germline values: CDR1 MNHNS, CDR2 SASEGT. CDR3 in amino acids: CASSRGEQYF. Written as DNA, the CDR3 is TGTGCCAGCAGTAGGGGCGAGCAGTACTTC.

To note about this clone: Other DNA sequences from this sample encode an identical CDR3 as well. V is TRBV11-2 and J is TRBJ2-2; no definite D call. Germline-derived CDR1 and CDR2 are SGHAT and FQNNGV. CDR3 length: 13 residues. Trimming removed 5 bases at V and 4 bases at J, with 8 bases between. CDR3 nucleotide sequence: TGTGCCAGCAGCCCATGGGGCACCGGGGAGCTGTTTTTT. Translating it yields CASSPWGTGELFF.

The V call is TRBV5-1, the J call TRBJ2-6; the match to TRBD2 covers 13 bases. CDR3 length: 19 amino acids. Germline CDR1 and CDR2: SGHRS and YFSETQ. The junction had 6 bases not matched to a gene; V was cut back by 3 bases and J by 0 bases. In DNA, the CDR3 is TGCGCCAGCAGCTCGGGACTAGCGGGACCAGGCTCTGGGGCCAACGTCCTGACTTTC. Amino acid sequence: CASSSGLAGPGSGANVLTF.

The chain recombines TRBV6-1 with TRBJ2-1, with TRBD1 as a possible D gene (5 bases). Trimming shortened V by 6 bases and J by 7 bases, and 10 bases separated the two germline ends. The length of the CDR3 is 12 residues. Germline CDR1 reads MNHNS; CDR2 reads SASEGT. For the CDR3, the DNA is TGTGCCAGCAGCCAAGGGGCAAATGAGCAGTTCTTC. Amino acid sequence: CASSQGANEQFF.

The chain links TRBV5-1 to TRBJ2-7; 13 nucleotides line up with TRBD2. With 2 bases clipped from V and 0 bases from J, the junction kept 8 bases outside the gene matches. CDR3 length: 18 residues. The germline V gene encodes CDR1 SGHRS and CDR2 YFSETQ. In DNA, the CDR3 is TGCGCCAGCAGCTTAAGGACTAGCGGGGGCAGAAGCTCCTACGAGCAGTACTTC. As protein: CASSLRTSGGRSSYEQYF.

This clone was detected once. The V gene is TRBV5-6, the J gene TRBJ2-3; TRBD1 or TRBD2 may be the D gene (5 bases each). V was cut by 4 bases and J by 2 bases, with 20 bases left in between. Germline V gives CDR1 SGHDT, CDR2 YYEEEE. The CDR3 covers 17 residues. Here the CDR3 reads CASSQLSGPYNTDTQYF. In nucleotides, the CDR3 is TGTGCCAGCAGCCAGCTGTCGGGACCCTACAACACAGATACGCAGTATTTT.

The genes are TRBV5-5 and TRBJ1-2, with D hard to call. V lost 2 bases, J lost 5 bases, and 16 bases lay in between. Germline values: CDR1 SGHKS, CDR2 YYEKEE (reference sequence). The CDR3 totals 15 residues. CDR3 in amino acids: CASSFVPSGSYGYTF. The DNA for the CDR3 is TGTGCCAGCAGCTTTGTTCCCAGTGGGAGTTATGGCTACACCTTC.

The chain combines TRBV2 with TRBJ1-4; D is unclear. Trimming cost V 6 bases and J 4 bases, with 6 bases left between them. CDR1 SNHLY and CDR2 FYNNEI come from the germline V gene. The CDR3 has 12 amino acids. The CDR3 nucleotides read TGTGCCAGCAGAGGGATTAATGAAAAACTGTTTTTT. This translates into CASRGINEKLFF. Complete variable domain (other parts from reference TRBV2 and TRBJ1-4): EPEVTQTPSHQVTQMGQEVILRCVPISNHLYFYWYRQILGQKVEFLVSFYNNEISEKSEIFDDQFSVERPDGSNFTLKIRSTKLEDSAMYFCASRGINEKLFFGSGTQLSVL.

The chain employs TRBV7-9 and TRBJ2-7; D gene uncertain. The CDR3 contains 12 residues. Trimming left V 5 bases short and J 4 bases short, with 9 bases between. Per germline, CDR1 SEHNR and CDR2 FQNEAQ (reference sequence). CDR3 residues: CASSPPTYEQYF. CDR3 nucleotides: TGTGCCAGCAGCCCACCGACTTACGAGCAGTACTTC.

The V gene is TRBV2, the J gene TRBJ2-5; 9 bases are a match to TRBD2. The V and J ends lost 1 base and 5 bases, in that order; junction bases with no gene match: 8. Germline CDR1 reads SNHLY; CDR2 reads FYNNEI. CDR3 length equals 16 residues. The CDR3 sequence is CASSEGGSGRGETQYF. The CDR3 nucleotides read TGTGCCAGCAGTGAAGGAGGTAGCGGGAGAGGGGAGACCCAGTACTTC.

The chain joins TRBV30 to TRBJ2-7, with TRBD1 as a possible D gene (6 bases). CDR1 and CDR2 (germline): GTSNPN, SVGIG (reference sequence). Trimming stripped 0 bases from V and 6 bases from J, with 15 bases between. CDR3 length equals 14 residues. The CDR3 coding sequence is TGTGCCTGGAGTGTACCTACACAGGGTTTCGAGCAGTACTTC. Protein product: CAWSVPTQGFEQYF.

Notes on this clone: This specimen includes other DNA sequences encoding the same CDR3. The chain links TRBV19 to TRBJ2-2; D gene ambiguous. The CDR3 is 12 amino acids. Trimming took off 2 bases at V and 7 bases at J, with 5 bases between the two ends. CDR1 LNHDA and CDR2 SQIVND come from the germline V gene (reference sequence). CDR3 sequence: CASSIKGGELFF. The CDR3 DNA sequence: TGTGCCAGTAGTATAAAGGGCGGGGAGCTGTTTTTT.

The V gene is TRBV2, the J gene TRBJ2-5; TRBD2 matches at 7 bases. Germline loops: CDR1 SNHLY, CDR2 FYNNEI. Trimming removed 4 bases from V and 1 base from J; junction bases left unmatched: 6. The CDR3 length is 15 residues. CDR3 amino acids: CASSALTSRQETQYF. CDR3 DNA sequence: TGTGCCAGCAGTGCTCTGACTAGCCGCCAAGAGACCCAGTACTTC.

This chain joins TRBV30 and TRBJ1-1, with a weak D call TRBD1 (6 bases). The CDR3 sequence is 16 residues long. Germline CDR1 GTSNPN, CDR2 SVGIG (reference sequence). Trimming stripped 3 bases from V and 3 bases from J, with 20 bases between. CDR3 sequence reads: CAWRSRGRGDYTEAFF. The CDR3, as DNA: TGTGCCTGGAGGTCCAGGGGAAGGGGGGACTACACTGAAGCTTTCTTT.